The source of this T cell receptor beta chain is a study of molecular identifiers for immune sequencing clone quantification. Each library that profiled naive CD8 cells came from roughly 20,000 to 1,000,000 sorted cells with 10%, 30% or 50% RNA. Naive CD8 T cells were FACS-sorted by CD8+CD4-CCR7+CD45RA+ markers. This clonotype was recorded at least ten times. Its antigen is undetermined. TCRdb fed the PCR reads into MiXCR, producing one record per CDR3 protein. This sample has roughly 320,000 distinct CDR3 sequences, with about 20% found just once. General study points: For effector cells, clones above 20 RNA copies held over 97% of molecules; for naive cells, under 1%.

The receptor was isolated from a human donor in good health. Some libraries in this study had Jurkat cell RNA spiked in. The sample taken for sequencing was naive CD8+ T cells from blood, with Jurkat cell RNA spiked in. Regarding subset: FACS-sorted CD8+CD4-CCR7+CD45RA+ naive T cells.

CDR3 DNA: TGCGCCAGCAGCCAAGAAGTGGAGGCCTACGAGCAGTACTTC. Amino acid sequence: CASSQEVEAYEQYF. V gene TRBV4-3 combines with J gene TRBJ2-7; TRBD2 might be the D (5 bases). Trimming pared 0 bases from V and 2 bases from J, leaving 8 bases between. CDR3 length equals 14 residues. CDR1 is LGHNA, CDR2 YSLEER, per germline.